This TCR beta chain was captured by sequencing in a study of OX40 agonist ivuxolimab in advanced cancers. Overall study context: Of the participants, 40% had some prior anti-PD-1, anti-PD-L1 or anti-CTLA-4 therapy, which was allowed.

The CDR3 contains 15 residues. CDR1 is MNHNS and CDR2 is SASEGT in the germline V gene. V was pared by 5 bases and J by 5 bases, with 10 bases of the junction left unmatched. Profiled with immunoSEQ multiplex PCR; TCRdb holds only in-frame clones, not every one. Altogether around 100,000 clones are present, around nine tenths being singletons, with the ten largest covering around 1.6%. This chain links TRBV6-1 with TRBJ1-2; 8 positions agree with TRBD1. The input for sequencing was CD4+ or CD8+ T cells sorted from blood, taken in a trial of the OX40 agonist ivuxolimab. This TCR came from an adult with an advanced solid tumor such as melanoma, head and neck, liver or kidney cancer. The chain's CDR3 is CASSSPTGGNYGYTF. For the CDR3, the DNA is TGTGCCAGCAGTTCCCCAACAGGGGGAAATTATGGCTACACCTTC.